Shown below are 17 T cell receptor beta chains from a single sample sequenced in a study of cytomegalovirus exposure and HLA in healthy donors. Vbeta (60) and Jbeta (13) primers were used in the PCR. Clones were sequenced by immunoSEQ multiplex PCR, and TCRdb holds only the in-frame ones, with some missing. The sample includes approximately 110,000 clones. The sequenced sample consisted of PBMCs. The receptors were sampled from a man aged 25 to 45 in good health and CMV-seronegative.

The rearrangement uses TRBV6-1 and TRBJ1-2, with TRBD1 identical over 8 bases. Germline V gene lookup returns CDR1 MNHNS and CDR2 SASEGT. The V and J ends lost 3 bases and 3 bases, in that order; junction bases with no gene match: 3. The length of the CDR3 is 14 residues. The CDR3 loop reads CASSDRGRDYGYTF. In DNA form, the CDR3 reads TGTGCCAGCAGTGACAGGGGGCGCGACTATGGCTACACCTTC.

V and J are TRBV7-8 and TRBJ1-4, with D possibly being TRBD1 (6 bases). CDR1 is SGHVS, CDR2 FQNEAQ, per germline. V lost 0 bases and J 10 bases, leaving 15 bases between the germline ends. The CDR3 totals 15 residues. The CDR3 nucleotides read TGTGCCAGCAGCTTAGCCCAGGGGATGTTTGGAAAACTGTTTTTT. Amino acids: CASSLAQGMFGKLFF. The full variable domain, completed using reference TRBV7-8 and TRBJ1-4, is GAGVSQSPRYKVAKRGQDVALRCDPISGHVSLFWYQQALGQGPEFLTYFQNEAQLDKSGLPSDRFFAERPEGSVSTLKIQRTQQEDSAVYLCASSLAQGMFGKLFFGSGTQLSVL.

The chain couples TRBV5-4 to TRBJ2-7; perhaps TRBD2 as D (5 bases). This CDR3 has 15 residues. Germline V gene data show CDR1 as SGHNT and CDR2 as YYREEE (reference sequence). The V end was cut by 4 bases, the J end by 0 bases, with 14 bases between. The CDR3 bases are TGTGCCAGCAGCCTGCCCAGGACTCACTCCTACGAGCAGTACTTC. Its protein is CASSLPRTHSYEQYF. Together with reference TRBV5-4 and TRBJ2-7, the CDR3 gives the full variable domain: ETGVTQSPTHLIKTRGQQVTLRCSSQSGHNTVSWYQQALGQGPQFIFQYYREEENGRGNFPPRFSGLQFPNYSSELNVNALELDDSALYLCASSLPRTHSYEQYFGPGTRLTVT.

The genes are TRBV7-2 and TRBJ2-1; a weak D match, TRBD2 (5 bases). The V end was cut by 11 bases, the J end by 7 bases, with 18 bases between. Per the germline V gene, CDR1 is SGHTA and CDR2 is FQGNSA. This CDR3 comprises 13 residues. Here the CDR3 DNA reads TGTGCCTCCCGGACTCCACGGAGGAATGAGCAGTTCTTC. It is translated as CASRTPRRNEQFF.

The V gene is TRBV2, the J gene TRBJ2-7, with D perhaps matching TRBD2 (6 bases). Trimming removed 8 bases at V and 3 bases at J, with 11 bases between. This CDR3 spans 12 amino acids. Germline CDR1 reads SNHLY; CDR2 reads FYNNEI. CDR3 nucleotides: TGTGCCAGCCGGGGGTCCCACTACGAGCAGTACTTC. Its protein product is CASRGSHYEQYF. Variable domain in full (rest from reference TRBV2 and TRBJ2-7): EPEVTQTPSHQVTQMGQEVILRCVPISNHLYFYWYRQILGQKVEFLVSFYNNEISEKSEIFDDQFSVERPDGSNFTLKIRSTKLEDSAMYFCASRGSHYEQYFGPGTRLTVT.

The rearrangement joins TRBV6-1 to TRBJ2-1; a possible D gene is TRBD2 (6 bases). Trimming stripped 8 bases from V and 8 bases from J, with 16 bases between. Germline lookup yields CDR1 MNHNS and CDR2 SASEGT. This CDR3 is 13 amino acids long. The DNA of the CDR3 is TGTGCCAGCGGAGGCCGGGAGACCGATGAGCAGTTCTTC. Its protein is CASGGRETDEQFF.

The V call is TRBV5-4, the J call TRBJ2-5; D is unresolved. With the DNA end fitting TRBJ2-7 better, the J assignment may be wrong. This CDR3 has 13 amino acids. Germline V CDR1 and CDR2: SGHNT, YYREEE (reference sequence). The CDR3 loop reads CASSDRSSYEQYF. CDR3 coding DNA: TGTGCCAGCAGCGATCGAAGCTCCTACGAGCAGTACTTC.

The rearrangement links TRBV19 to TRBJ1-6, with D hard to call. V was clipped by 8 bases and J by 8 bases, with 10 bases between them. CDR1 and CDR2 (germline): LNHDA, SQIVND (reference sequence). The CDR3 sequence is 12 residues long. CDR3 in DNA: TGTGCCAGTGCCCAGGCTTATTCACCCCTCCACTTT. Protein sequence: CASAQAYSPLHF.

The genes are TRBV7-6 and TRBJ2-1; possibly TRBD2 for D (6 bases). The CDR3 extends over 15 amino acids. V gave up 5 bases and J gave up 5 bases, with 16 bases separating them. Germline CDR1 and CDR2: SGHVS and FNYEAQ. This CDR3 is CASSPWRGVDNEQFF. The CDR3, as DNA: TGTGCCAGCAGCCCTTGGAGGGGCGTCGACAATGAGCAGTTCTTC.

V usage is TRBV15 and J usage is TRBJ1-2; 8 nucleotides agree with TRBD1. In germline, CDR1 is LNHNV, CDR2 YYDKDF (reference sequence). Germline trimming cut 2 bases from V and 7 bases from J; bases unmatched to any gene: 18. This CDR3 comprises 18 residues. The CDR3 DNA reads TGTGCCACCAGCAGACCTTATATCAGACAGGGGATCGACTCTGGCTACACCTTC. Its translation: CATSRPYIRQGIDSGYTF.

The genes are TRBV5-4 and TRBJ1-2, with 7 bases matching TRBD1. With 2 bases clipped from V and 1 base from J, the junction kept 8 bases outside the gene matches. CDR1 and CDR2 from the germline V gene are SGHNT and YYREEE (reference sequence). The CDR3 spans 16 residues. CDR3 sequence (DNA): TGTGCCAGCAGCTTAGAACCGGGACAGAATAACTATGGCTACACCTTC. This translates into CASSLEPGQNNYGYTF.

The CDR3 here is CASSFARGGASGETQYF. For the CDR3, the DNA is TGTGCCAGCAGCTTCGCAAGGGGAGGGGCCTCGGGGGAGACCCAGTACTTC. The rearrangement uses TRBV5-6 and TRBJ2-5, with TRBD2 matching 7 bases. Trimming took 2 bases from V and 5 from J; bases not matched to a gene: 15. CDR1 SGHDT and CDR2 YYEEEE come from the germline V gene. This CDR3 is 17 amino acids long.

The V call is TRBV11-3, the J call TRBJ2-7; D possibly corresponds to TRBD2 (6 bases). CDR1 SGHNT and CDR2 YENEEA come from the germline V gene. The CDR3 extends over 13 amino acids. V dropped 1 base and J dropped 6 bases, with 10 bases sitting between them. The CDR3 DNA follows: TGTGCCAGCAGCTTAGTGGGGGGAAGCGAGCAGTACTTC. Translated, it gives CASSLVGGSEQYF.

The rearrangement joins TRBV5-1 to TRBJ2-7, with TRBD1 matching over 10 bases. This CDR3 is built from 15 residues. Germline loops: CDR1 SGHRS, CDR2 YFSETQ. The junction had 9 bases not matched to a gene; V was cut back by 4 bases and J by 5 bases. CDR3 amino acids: CASSTRQGATDEQYF. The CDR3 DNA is TGCGCCAGCAGCACCCGACAGGGGGCAACTGACGAGCAGTACTTC.

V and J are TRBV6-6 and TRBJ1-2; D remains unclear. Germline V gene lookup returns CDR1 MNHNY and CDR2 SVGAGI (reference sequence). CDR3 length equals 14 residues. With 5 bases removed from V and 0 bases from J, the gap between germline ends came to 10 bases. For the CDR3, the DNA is TGTGCCAGCAGTGCCGCGACACCTAACTATGGCTACACCTTC. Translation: CASSAATPNYGYTF.

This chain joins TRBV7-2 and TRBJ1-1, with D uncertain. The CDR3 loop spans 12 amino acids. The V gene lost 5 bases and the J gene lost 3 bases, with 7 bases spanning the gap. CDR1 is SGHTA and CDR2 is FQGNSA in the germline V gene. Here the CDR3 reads CASSRDHTEAFF. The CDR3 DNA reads TGTGCCAGCAGCCGCGATCACACTGAAGCTTTCTTT.

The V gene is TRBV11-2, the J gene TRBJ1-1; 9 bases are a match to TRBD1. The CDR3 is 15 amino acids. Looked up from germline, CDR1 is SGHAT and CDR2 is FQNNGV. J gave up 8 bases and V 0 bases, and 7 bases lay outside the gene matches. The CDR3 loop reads CASSLDNHGTGEAFF. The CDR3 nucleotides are TGTGCCAGCAGCTTAGATAATCACGGGACAGGGGAAGCTTTCTTT.